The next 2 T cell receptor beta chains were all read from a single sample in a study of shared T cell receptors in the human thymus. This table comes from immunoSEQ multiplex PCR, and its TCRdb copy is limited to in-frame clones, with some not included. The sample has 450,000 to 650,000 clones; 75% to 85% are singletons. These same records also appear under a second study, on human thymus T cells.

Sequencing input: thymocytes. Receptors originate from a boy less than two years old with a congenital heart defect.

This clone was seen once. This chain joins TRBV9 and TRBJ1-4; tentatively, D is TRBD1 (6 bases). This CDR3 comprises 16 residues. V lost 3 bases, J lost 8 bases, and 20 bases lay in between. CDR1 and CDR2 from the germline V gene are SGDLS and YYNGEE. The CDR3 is CASSDHLPGEGEKLFF. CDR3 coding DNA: TGTGCCAGCAGCGATCACCTACCAGGGGAGGGCGAAAAACTGTTTTTT.

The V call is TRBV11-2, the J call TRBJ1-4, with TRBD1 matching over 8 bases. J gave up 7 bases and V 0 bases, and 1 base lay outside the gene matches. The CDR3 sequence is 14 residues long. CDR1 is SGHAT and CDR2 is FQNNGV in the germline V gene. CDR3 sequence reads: CASSLDGTGEKLFF. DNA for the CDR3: TGTGCCAGCAGCTTAGACGGGACAGGTGAAAAACTGTTTTTT.